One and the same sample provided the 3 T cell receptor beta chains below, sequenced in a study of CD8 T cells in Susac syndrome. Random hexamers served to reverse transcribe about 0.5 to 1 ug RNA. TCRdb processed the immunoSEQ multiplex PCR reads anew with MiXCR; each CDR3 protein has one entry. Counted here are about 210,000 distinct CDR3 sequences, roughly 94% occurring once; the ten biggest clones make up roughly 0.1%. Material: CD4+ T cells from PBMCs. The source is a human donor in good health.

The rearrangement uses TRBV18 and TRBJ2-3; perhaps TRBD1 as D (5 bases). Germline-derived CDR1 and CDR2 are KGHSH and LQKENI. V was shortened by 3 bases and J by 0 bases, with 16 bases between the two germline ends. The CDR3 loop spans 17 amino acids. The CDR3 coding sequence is TGTGCCAGCTCACCGAGTACAGGCGACCCTAGCACAGATACGCAGTATTTT. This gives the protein CASSPSTGDPSTDTQYF.

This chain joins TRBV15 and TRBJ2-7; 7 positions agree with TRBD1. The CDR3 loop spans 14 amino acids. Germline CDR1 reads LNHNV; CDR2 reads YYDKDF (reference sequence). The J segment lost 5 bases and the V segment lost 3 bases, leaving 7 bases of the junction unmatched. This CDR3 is CATSSPGQQHEQYV. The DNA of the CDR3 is TGTGCCACCAGCAGCCCGGGACAGCAACACGAGCAGTACGTC.

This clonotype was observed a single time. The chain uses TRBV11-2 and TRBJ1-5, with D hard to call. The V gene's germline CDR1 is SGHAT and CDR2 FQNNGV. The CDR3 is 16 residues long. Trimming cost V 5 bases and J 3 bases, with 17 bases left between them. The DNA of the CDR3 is TGTGCCAGCAGCCCAGATCCCCAATGGCCCAATCAGCCCCAGCATTTT. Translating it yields CASSPDPQWPNQPQHF. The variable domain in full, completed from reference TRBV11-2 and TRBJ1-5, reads EAGVAQSPRYKIIEKRQSVAFWCNPISGHATLYWYQQILGQGPKLLIQFQNNGVVDDSQLPKDRFSAERLKGVDSTLKIQPAKLEDSAVYLCASSPDPQWPNQPQHFGDGTRLSIL.